These 22 T cell receptor beta chains originate from one sample sequenced in a study of T cells in Graves' hyperthyroidism and ophthalmopathy. Template material for amplifying TCR beta CDR3 regions consisted of RNA transcripts. An initial round of RT-PCR targeting the TCR CDR3 relied on the HTBI primer set. TCRdb analysed the multiplex PCR reads with MiXCR anew, one entry per CDR3 protein. Of a few hundred thousand distinct CDR3 sequences detected, roughly 46% appear once; the ten largest clones hold approximately 7.5%. Sample: peripheral blood or thyroid tissue (not recorded which). All receptors derive from a woman in her late teens or twenties with Graves' hyperthyroidism.

The table lists this clonotype with many counts. The J gene is TRBJ1-2, the V gene TRBV6-6; no clear D. The CDR3 has 11 amino acids. The V gene lost 2 bases and the J gene lost 6 bases, with 4 bases spanning the gap. Germline assignment: CDR1 MNHNY and CDR2 SVGAGI (reference sequence). CDR3 nucleotides: TGTGCCAGCAGTTACAGGGATGGCTACACCTTC. It encodes CASSYRDGYTF.

This clonotype is a singleton in its sample. The chain links TRBV20-1 to TRBJ2-5; 11 bases match TRBD2. This CDR3 region has 14 residues. V was pared by 1 base and J by 4 bases, with 2 bases of the junction left unmatched. The V gene's germline CDR1 is DFQATT and CDR2 SNEGSKA (reference sequence). DNA for the CDR3: TGCAGTGCTAGAGGACTAGCGGGGAGAGAGACCCAGTACTTC. This sequence encodes CSARGLAGRETQYF.

The chain carries TRBV20-1 and TRBJ2-7; tentative D call: TRBD1 (6 bases). Germline V gives CDR1 DFQATT, CDR2 SNEGSKA (reference sequence). The V end lost 0 bases, the J end lost 5 bases, and 17 bases lay between the germline ends. The CDR3 totals 15 residues. In nucleotides, the CDR3 is TGCAGTGCTAGAGATCTTTCCCCAGGGGCGAACGAGCAGTACTTC. Its translation is CSARDLSPGANEQYF.

The chain links TRBV7-8 to TRBJ1-2; a weak D match, TRBD1 (5 bases). Germline V gene data show CDR1 as SGHVS and CDR2 as FQNEAQ. This CDR3 is built from 12 residues. Trimming took off 2 bases at V and 8 bases at J, with 9 bases between the two ends. CDR3 protein: CASSLSGQGYTF. The CDR3 nucleotides read TGTGCCAGCAGCTTATCAGGGCAGGGCTACACCTTC.

The chain employs TRBV15 and TRBJ1-6, with TRBD1 as a possible D gene (6 bases). Trimming stripped 1 base from V and 7 bases from J, with 8 bases between. The germline gives CDR1 LNHNV, CDR2 YYDKDF (reference sequence). The CDR3 is 14 amino acids. The CDR3 spells CATSRGTANSPLHF. The DNA of the CDR3 is TGTGCCACCAGCAGAGGGACAGCGAATTCACCCCTCCACTTT.

This clonotype was observed a few times. V gene TRBV30 combines with J gene TRBJ2-7, with no clear D. V dropped 1 base and J dropped 4 bases, with 8 bases sitting between them. The CDR3 runs to 12 residues. Per germline, CDR1 GTSNPN and CDR2 SVGIG (reference sequence). The CDR3 coding sequence is TGTGCCTGGAGTGAGTCCAGGTACGAGCAGTACTTC. Translated: CAWSESRYEQYF. Full variable domain (rest looked up from reference TRBV30 and TRBJ2-7): SQTIHQWPATLVQPVGSPLSLECTVEGTSNPNLYWYRQAAGRGLQLLFYSVGIGQISSEVPQNLSASRPQDRQFILSSKKLLLSDSGFYLCAWSESRYEQYFGPGTRLTVT.

This clonotype was seen at least ten times. The V call is TRBV11-2, the J call TRBJ2-7; 7 positions match TRBD2. Germline assignment: CDR1 SGHAT and CDR2 FQNNGV. The CDR3 has 15 residues. J lost 3 bases, V lost 0 bases, and 5 bases had no gene match. CDR3 DNA sequence: TGTGCCAGCAGCTTAGATCGCAAGCGGGGCTACGAGCAGTACTTC. This codes for CASSLDRKRGYEQYF.

Ten or more counts support this clonotype. The chain combines TRBV20-1 with TRBJ1-6, with 9 bases aligning to TRBD1. Germline assignment: CDR1 DFQATT and CDR2 SNEGSKA (reference sequence). Losses at the gene ends were 6 bases for V and 7 bases for J; bases not matched to a gene: 7. The CDR3 loop spans 14 amino acids. CDR3 nucleotides: TGCAGTGCAACGGACAGGGGAAGGAATTCACCCCTCCACTTT. It yields the protein CSATDRGRNSPLHF.

The chain carries TRBV29-1 and TRBJ2-5; D possibly matches TRBD1 or TRBD2 (6 bases each). Between the trimmed V and J ends, which lost 8 bases and 1 base, there was a span of 14 bases. The CDR3 runs 13 residues. CDR1 and CDR2 from the germline V gene are SQVTM and ANQGSEA. CDR3 loop: CSSPGGGQETQYF. The CDR3 bases are TGCAGCAGCCCCGGGGGCGGCCAAGAGACCCAGTACTTC.

The rearrangement links TRBV10-3 to TRBJ1-3, with unresolved D. V was shortened by 6 bases and J by 2 bases, with 5 bases between the two germline ends. Germline loops: CDR1 ENHRY, CDR2 SYGVKD. The CDR3 covers 12 residues. The chain's CDR3 is CAIRGTGNTIYF. The CDR3 region has the DNA TGTGCCATCAGGGGTACTGGAAACACCATATATTTT.

This clonotype has just a few counts. This chain joins TRBV12-3 or TRBV12-4 and TRBJ2-7; 9 bases match TRBD1. The CDR3 totals 14 residues. V shed 6 bases and J 5 bases; nucleotides not matched to a gene: 8. The CDR3 region has the DNA TGTGCCAGCAGCTCCCGGGACAGGGCCAACGAGCAGTACTTC. As protein: CASSSRDRANEQYF.

The chain recombines TRBV7-9 with TRBJ2-7; 7 bases match TRBD1. Trimming removed 8 bases from V and 5 bases from J; junction bases left unmatched: 6. Germline V gene sequence: CDR1 SEHNR, CDR2 FQNEAQ (reference sequence). The CDR3 extends over 12 amino acids. The CDR3 sequence: CASSGTVHEQYF. In nucleotides, the CDR3 is TGTGCCAGCTCCGGGACAGTCCACGAGCAGTACTTC.

This clonotype was observed at least ten times. The J gene is TRBJ2-7, the V gene TRBV10-3; 8 bases agree with TRBD2. Germline CDR1 reads ENHRY; CDR2 reads SYGVKD. J lost 3 bases, V lost 6 bases, and 1 base had no gene match. The length of the CDR3 is 12 residues. CDR3 coding DNA: TGTGCCATCAGCGGGGGGGGCTACGAGCAGTACTTC. Translated, it gives CAISGGGYEQYF.

This clonotype was found many times. One junction end disagrees with the germline gene, perhaps due to a read error. The chain employs TRBV11-2 and TRBJ2-7; D is unresolved. The CDR3 has 14 residues. The germline gives CDR1 SGHAT, CDR2 FQNNGV. DNA for the CDR3: TGTACCAGCAGCTTAGATTTAGAGGTCCCCGAGCAGTACTTC. Its protein product is CTSSLDLEVPEQYF.

To note about this clonotype: This sequence may be a read error, since a much larger clone differs from it by one base. This likely comes from a read error, as the CDR3 has no conserved phenylalanine or tryptophan at its end. The rearrangement joins TRBV10-2 to TRBJ1-1; D uncertain. CDR1 WSHSY and CDR2 SAAADI come from the germline V gene. There are 12 residues in the CDR3. The CDR3 protein is CAGSESYTEAFS. The CDR3 nucleotides are TGCGCCGGCAGTGAGTCTTACACTGAAGCTTTCTCT.

The V gene is TRBV7-6, the J gene TRBJ2-7; weak D call: TRBD2 (5 bases). V shed 5 bases and J shed 1 base, with 12 bases lying between them. Germline CDR1 is SGHVS and CDR2 is FNYEAQ. This CDR3 contains 14 residues. CDR3: CASSRMGSSYEQYF. CDR3 sequence (DNA): TGTGCCAGCAGCCGGATGGGGAGTTCCTACGAGCAGTACTTC.

A few counts support this clonotype. The rearrangement joins TRBV2 to TRBJ1-5; perhaps TRBD1 as D (5 bases). This CDR3 comprises 11 residues. With 5 bases removed from V and 8 bases from J, the gap between germline ends came to 7 bases. The germline V gene has CDR1 SNHLY and CDR2 FYNNEI. CDR3 nucleotides: TGTGCCAGCAGTCCAGGGAAGCCCCAGCATTTT. This translates into CASSPGKPQHF.

CDR3 sequence (DNA): TGCAGCTTAGACATGGACACTGAAGCTTTCTTT. It specifies CSLDMDTEAFF. The V call is TRBV29-1, the J call TRBJ1-1; D not certain. CDR1 SQVTM and CDR2 ANQGSEA come from the germline V gene. The CDR3 runs 11 residues. The V end lost 8 bases, the J end lost 3 bases, and 10 bases lay between the germline ends.

At least ten counts were recorded for this clonotype. The chain recombines TRBV7-9 with TRBJ1-4; 9 nucleotides match TRBD1. The ends lost 5 bases at V and 7 bases at J; junction bases unmatched: 8. Per the germline V gene, CDR1 is SEHNR and CDR2 is FQNEAQ (reference sequence). CDR3 length equals 15 residues. CDR3: CASSAQPGQGEKLFF. The DNA of the CDR3 is TGTGCCAGCAGCGCACAACCGGGACAGGGTGAAAAACTGTTTTTT. The full variable domain, its missing parts supplied by reference TRBV7-9 and TRBJ1-4, is DTGVSQNPRHKITKRGQNVTFRCDPISEHNRLYWYRQTLGQGPEFLTYFQNEAQLEKSRLLSDRFSAERPKGSFSTLEIQRTEQGDSAMYLCASSAQPGQGEKLFFGSGTQLSVL.

This clonotype was recorded many times. V and J are TRBV19 and TRBJ2-5; D gene ambiguous. Germline CDR1 is LNHDA and CDR2 is SQIVND (reference sequence). Trimming removed 1 base at V and 2 bases at J, with 11 bases between. This CDR3 is built from 15 residues. The CDR3 DNA is TGTGCCAGTAGTATAGGCTCTCCTAAGCAAGAGACCCAGTACTTC. This encodes CASSIGSPKQETQYF.

This clonotype was counted between two and nine times. The rearrangement joins TRBV3-1 to TRBJ1-5; TRBD1 is a possible D gene (5 bases). The CDR3 covers 16 residues. Germline assignment: CDR1 LGHDT and CDR2 YNNKEL (reference sequence). V was pared by 3 bases and J by 5 bases, with 17 bases between. CDR3: CASSQEYRGRDQPQHF. In DNA, the CDR3 is TGTGCCAGCAGCCAGGAGTACCGGGGCCGAGATCAGCCCCAGCATTTT.

This chain links TRBV4-1 with TRBJ2-1; 10 nucleotides match TRBD1. The germline V gene encodes CDR1 MGHRA and CDR2 YSYEKL. J gave up 5 bases and V 1 base, and 5 bases lay outside the gene matches. This CDR3 spans 16 amino acids. The CDR3 coding sequence is TGCGCCAGCAGCCAAGCACGACAGGGGGCGAACAATGAGCAGTTCTTC. The encoded protein is CASSQARQGANNEQFF.